A selection of T cell receptor beta chains follows, all from one sample in a study of shared clonotypes between healthy human individuals. Using immunoSEQ multiplex PCR, the repertoire was profiled, and TCRdb retains in-frame clones only, with some absent. The profile covers more than 2 million clones, with about 95% appearing a single time and around 1.1% taken by the ten largest. The material sequenced was naive CD8+ T cells sorted from blood. The receptors were sampled from a man aged 18 to 29 in good health. The CDR3 runs from the conserved cysteine through the conserved F or W. A D gene is named only where the DNA matches it firmly. Rows may omit the clone size; those that give it use once, few, many or a size class.

abundance: .; j_gene: TRBJ1-2; d_gene: .; v_gene: TRBV4-2; CDR3nt: TGTGCCAGCAGCCCGGAGGAGTTGATGAACTATGGCTACACCTTC; CDR3aa: CASSPEELMNYGYTF
abundance: few; j_gene: TRBJ1-2; d_gene: .; v_gene: TRBV7-6; CDR3nt: TGTGCCAGCAGCTTATCTCCGGAATCCCCCGATGGCTACACCTTC; CDR3aa: CASSLSPESPDGYTF
abundance: .; j_gene: TRBJ2-7; d_gene: .; v_gene: TRBV28; CDR3nt: TGTGCCAGCAGTCCAACGGGATTGGGGGCTGTCTCCCACGAGCAGTACTTC; CDR3aa: CASSPTGLGAVSHEQYF
abundance: .; j_gene: TRBJ2-2; d_gene: .; v_gene: TRBV10-1; CDR3nt: TGCGCCAGCAGTGAGTTTGACGGGGTTGGGAACACCGGGGAGCTGTTTTTT; CDR3aa: CASSEFDGVGNTGELFF
abundance: .; j_gene: TRBJ2-7; d_gene: TRBD2; v_gene: TRBV25-1; CDR3nt: TGTGCCAGCAGGCTGGGCGGGAGCTACGAGCAGTACTTC; CDR3aa: CASRLGGSYEQYF
abundance: .; j_gene: TRBJ2-1; d_gene: TRBD2; v_gene: TRBV7-9; CDR3nt: TGTGCCAGCAGCCACGGACTAGCGGGAGAGGAGCAGTTCTTC; CDR3aa: CASSHGLAGEEQFF
abundance: .; j_gene: TRBJ2-7; d_gene: TRBD2; v_gene: TRBV2; CDR3nt: TGTGCCAGCAGGGCGACTAGCGGGTACTACGAGCAGTACTTC; CDR3aa: CASRATSGYYEQYF
abundance: .; j_gene: TRBJ2-7; d_gene: TRBD1; v_gene: TRBV19; CDR3nt: TGTGCCAGCGGCGCCGGGACAGGCCCCTACGAGCAGTACTTC; CDR3aa: CASGAGTGPYEQYF
abundance: .; j_gene: TRBJ2-1; d_gene: .; v_gene: TRBV6-1; CDR3nt: TGTGCCAGCGGTAGGCTGGCGAATGAGCAGTTCTTC; CDR3aa: CASGRLANEQFF
abundance: .; j_gene: TRBJ1-1; d_gene: TRBD1; v_gene: TRBV4-1; CDR3nt: TGCGCCAGCAGCGGTACAGGGGGCACTGAAGCTTTCTTT; CDR3aa: CASSGTGGTEAFF
abundance: .; j_gene: TRBJ2-7; d_gene: .; v_gene: TRBV6-6; CDR3nt: TGTGCCAGCAGTTACGGGGGTGGGTCCTACGAGCAGTACTTC; CDR3aa: CASSYGGGSYEQYF
abundance: .; j_gene: TRBJ2-7; d_gene: .; v_gene: TRBV10-1; CDR3nt: TGCGCCAGCAGTGCGGGCTATTCCTACGAGCAGTACTTC; CDR3aa: CASSAGYSYEQYF
abundance: .; j_gene: TRBJ2-5; d_gene: .; v_gene: TRBV19; CDR3nt: TGTGCCAGTAGTGGCGAACCGGGTCTTTGGGAGACCCAGTACTTC; CDR3aa: CASSGEPGLWETQYF
abundance: .; j_gene: TRBJ2-3; d_gene: .; v_gene: TRBV4-1; CDR3nt: TGCGCCAGCAGCCAACCCATACAGGGGACTAGCACAGATACGCAGTATTTT; CDR3aa: CASSQPIQGTSTDTQYF
abundance: .; j_gene: TRBJ1-2; d_gene: TRBD1; v_gene: TRBV28; CDR3nt: TGTGCCAGCAGTTTGACAGGGACCTATGGCTACACCTTC; CDR3aa: CASSLTGTYGYTF
abundance: .; j_gene: TRBJ2-3; d_gene: .; v_gene: TRBV7-6; CDR3nt: TGTGCCAGCAGCTTATATCTGGGAACAGATACGCAGTATTTT; CDR3aa: CASSLYLGTDTQYF
abundance: .; j_gene: TRBJ2-1; d_gene: .; v_gene: TRBV11-2; CDR3nt: TGTGCCAGCAGCTCCGGACAGTTGTTAGATGGGCAGTTCTTC; CDR3aa: CASSSGQLLDGQFF
abundance: .; j_gene: TRBJ1-2; d_gene: TRBD1; v_gene: TRBV28; CDR3nt: TGTGCCAGCAGTCCTGGGACAGGGGAGGGCTATGGCTACACCTTC; CDR3aa: CASSPGTGEGYGYTF
abundance: .; j_gene: TRBJ2-7; d_gene: TRBD2; v_gene: TRBV7-2; CDR3nt: TGTGCCAGCAGCTTAGATAGCCCAGCGGGAGTTAACGAGCAGTACTTC; CDR3aa: CASSLDSPAGVNEQYF
abundance: .; j_gene: TRBJ2-1; d_gene: TRBD1; v_gene: TRBV5-5; CDR3nt: TGTGCCAGCAGCCCCCCCGGGACAGGGTCCCCCAATGAGCAGTTCTTC; CDR3aa: CASSPPGTGSPNEQFF
abundance: once; j_gene: TRBJ1-6; d_gene: .; v_gene: TRBV27; CDR3nt: TGTGCCAGCAGTTCCATGGGCAGTTATTCACCCCTCCACTTT; CDR3aa: CASSSMGSYSPLHF
abundance: .; j_gene: TRBJ2-2; d_gene: .; v_gene: TRBV7-2; CDR3nt: TGTGCCAGCAGCCGAGGGCTCTCGAACACCGGGGAGCTGTTTTTT; CDR3aa: CASSRGLSNTGELFF
abundance: .; j_gene: TRBJ2-7; d_gene: TRBD2; v_gene: TRBV5-1; CDR3nt: TGCGCCAGCAGCTGGGCAGCGGGAGGCTACGAGCAGTACTTC; CDR3aa: CASSWAAGGYEQYF
abundance: .; j_gene: TRBJ1-1; d_gene: TRBD1; v_gene: TRBV6-6; CDR3nt: TGTGCCAGCAGTTCGGACAGGGGGCCGACTGAAGCTTTCTTT; CDR3aa: CASSSDRGPTEAFF
abundance: .; j_gene: TRBJ1-1; d_gene: .; v_gene: TRBV30; CDR3nt: TGTGCCTGGAGTGTACGACCGGAGGGCGCTGAAGCTTTCTTT; CDR3aa: CAWSVRPEGAEAFF
abundance: .; j_gene: TRBJ1-6; d_gene: .; v_gene: TRBV27; CDR3nt: TGTGCCAGCAGTTTAGAATATCCGTTGGACTCACCCCTCCACTTT; CDR3aa: CASSLEYPLDSPLHF
abundance: .; j_gene: TRBJ1-4; d_gene: .; v_gene: TRBV15; CDR3nt: TGTGCCACCAGCAGAGATGCGGCTGGGGTTAATGAAAAACTGTTTTTT; CDR3aa: CATSRDAAGVNEKLFF
abundance: .; j_gene: TRBJ2-6; d_gene: .; v_gene: TRBV11-2; CDR3nt: TGTGCCAGCAGCTTAGTAGGGGAGTTTTTCTCTGGGGCCAACGTCCTGACTTTC; CDR3aa: CASSLVGEFFSGANVLTF
abundance: .; j_gene: TRBJ1-2; d_gene: .; v_gene: TRBV7-9; CDR3nt: TGTGCCAGCAGCTTAGATGGGGGGCGCAGTATCCTGGACTATGGCTACACCTTC; CDR3aa: CASSLDGGRSILDYGYTF
abundance: .; j_gene: TRBJ2-7; d_gene: .; v_gene: TRBV7-9; CDR3nt: TGTGCCAGCAGCTCGGCGACAGGCTACGAGCAGTACTTC; CDR3aa: CASSSATGYEQYF
abundance: .; j_gene: TRBJ1-1; d_gene: .; v_gene: TRBV6-5; CDR3nt: TGTGCCAGCAGTTACTCCGCGGGCGCGGTCACTGAAGCTTTCTTT; CDR3aa: CASSYSAGAVTEAFF
abundance: .; j_gene: TRBJ1-4; d_gene: TRBD1; v_gene: TRBV2; CDR3nt: TGTGCCAGCGAAGACCACAGGGGGCGGTATGAAAAACTGTTTTTT; CDR3aa: CASEDHRGRYEKLFF
abundance: .; j_gene: TRBJ2-3; d_gene: .; v_gene: TRBV10-1; CDR3nt: TGCGCCAGCAGTGAGTCGGGGCTAACGGGAGTAGATACGCAGTATTTT; CDR3aa: CASSESGLTGVDTQYF
abundance: .; j_gene: TRBJ1-3; d_gene: .; v_gene: TRBV28; CDR3nt: TGTGCCAGCAGTTTTGGGAGCTCTGGAAACACCATATATTTT; CDR3aa: CASSFGSSGNTIYF
abundance: .; j_gene: TRBJ2-3; d_gene: TRBD1; v_gene: TRBV9; CDR3nt: TGTGCCAGCAGCCCCCACCGGGACAGGGACACAGATACGCAGTATTTT; CDR3aa: CASSPHRDRDTDTQYF
abundance: few; j_gene: TRBJ1-5; d_gene: .; v_gene: TRBV19; CDR3nt: TGTGCCAGTAGTGGTCAGGGGAATGGTCAGCCCCAGCATTTT; CDR3aa: CASSGQGNGQPQHF
abundance: .; j_gene: TRBJ1-2; d_gene: TRBD1; v_gene: TRBV4-1; CDR3nt: TGCGCCAGCACCCTCAAGACAGGGGGCAACTATGGCTACACCTTC; CDR3aa: CASTLKTGGNYGYTF
abundance: .; j_gene: TRBJ1-1; d_gene: .; v_gene: TRBV5-6; CDR3nt: TGTGCCAGCAGCTTGGATGAGAGGGGGGACACTGAAGCTTTCTTT; CDR3aa: CASSLDERGDTEAFF
abundance: .; j_gene: TRBJ2-5; d_gene: TRBD1; v_gene: TRBV10-1; CDR3nt: TGCGCCAGCACCCCGTGGGACTGGGACAGGGTTTCGGAGACCCAGTACTTC; CDR3aa: CASTPWDWDRVSETQYF
abundance: .; j_gene: TRBJ1-2; d_gene: .; v_gene: TRBV7-8; CDR3nt: TGTGCCAGCAGCCGCGGGACGGGGAACTATGGCTACACCTTC; CDR3aa: CASSRGTGNYGYTF